The clone carrying this TCR beta chain was observed many times. This record comes from a study of cytotoxic CD8 clonotypes in ibrutinib-treated CLL. Study information: Enrolment comprised about 10 relapsed/refractory and over 14 treatment-naive patients; approximately 18 were IGHV unmutated.

Sequenced by immunoSEQ multiplex PCR; TCRdb stores in-frame clones only, minus some. The data show about 310,000 clones, roughly 85% seen once. Germline CDR1 is SGHKS and CDR2 is YYEKEE (reference sequence). The CDR3 covers 15 residues. V lost 4 bases to trimming and J lost 4 bases, with 17 bases between them. The input for sequencing was PBMCs, taken before ibrutinib treatment. This receptor was taken from a human donor with chronic lymphocytic leukemia. The chain has TRBV5-5 and TRBJ1-1, with D tentatively TRBD1 (5 bases). The CDR3 DNA follows: TGTGCCAGCAGCCTGTACCTTGGGGGGATCACTGAAGCTTTCTTT. Translating it yields CASSLYLGGITEAFF.